This entry lists 7 T cell receptor beta chains sequenced from one sample in a study of blood T cell repertoires in COVID-19. Data came from immunoSEQ multiplex PCR; TCRdb stores just in-frame clones and leaves some out. Of around 250,000 clones listed, 80% to 90% are singletons. Sequencing input: peripheral blood. Every receptor here comes from an older man with acute or convalescent COVID-19.

The chain is built from TRBV25-1 and TRBJ2-1, with a weak D call TRBD2 (5 bases). The V gene lost 0 bases and the J gene lost 0 bases, with 12 bases spanning the gap. The CDR3 length is 17 residues. Germline CDR1 MGHDK, CDR2 SYGVNS. CDR3 DNA: TGTGCCAGCAGTGAATATATGGGAGTGAGCTCCTACAATGAGCAGTTCTTC. This codes for CASSEYMGVSSYNEQFF. Full variable domain (outside the CDR3, taken from reference TRBV25-1 and TRBJ2-1): EADIYQTPRYLVIGTGKKITLECSQTMGHDKMYWYQQDPGMELHLIHYSYGVNSTEKGDLSSESTVSRIRTEHFPLTLESARPSHTSQYLCASSEYMGVSSYNEQFFGPGTRLTVL.

The V and J genes are TRBV5-1 and TRBJ1-1; D gene ambiguous. This CDR3 has 17 amino acids. Trimming shortened V by 5 bases and J by 1 base, and 21 bases separated the two germline ends. The germline V gene has CDR1 SGHRS and CDR2 YFSETQ. CDR3 coding DNA: TGCGCCAGCAGATTAAGGCCGGTGGCGCTAGGGAACACTGAAGCTTTCTTT. It is translated as CASRLRPVALGNTEAFF.

V usage is TRBV28 and J usage is TRBJ2-1; 9 bases agree with TRBD1. The germline V gene encodes CDR1 MDHEN and CDR2 SYDVKM. Trimming cost V 5 bases and J 0 bases; bases outside gene matches: 8. This CDR3 is 17 amino acids long. As DNA, the CDR3 is TGTGCCAGCAGTGTATACAGGGGGCTTGGCTCCTACAATGAGCAGTTCTTC. Translation: CASSVYRGLGSYNEQFF.

The rearrangement uses TRBV18 and TRBJ2-3; D uncertain. The V end was cut by 2 bases, the J end by 2 bases, with 5 bases between. CDR1 is KGHSH and CDR2 is LQKENI in the germline V gene. This CDR3 region has 13 residues. Written as DNA, the CDR3 is TGTGCCAGCTCACCAACAACCACAGATACGCAGTATTTT. It yields the protein CASSPTTTDTQYF.

The V call is TRBV11-2, the J call TRBJ2-2; a weak D match, TRBD2 (5 bases). V lost 2 bases and J lost 1, with 8 bases in between. CDR3 length: 15 residues. CDR1 is SGHAT, CDR2 FQNNGV, per germline. The CDR3 here is CASSLYRGNTGELFF. CDR3 sequence (DNA): TGTGCCAGCAGCTTATACCGGGGGAACACCGGGGAGCTGTTTTTT.

The chain combines TRBV3-1 (or the pseudogene TRBV3-2) with TRBJ2-7; 8 positions agree with TRBD2. CDR1 is LGHDT, CDR2 YNNKEL, per germline (reference sequence). The V and J ends lost 4 bases and 4 bases, in that order; junction bases with no gene match: 12. The CDR3 consists of 16 residues. The CDR3 region is CASSRKTSEDGYEQYF. In DNA, the CDR3 is TGTGCCAGCAGCCGAAAGACTAGCGAGGACGGGTACGAGCAGTACTTC.

The V gene is TRBV7-2, the J gene TRBJ2-1; D unclear. Per the germline V gene, CDR1 is SGHTA and CDR2 is FQGNSA. This CDR3 has 14 residues. Deletions cut 0 bases from V and 8 bases from J, with 11 bases between. CDR3 DNA: TGTGCCAGCAGCTTAGCCACAGCATGGGATGAGCAGTTCTTC. Translation: CASSLATAWDEQFF.